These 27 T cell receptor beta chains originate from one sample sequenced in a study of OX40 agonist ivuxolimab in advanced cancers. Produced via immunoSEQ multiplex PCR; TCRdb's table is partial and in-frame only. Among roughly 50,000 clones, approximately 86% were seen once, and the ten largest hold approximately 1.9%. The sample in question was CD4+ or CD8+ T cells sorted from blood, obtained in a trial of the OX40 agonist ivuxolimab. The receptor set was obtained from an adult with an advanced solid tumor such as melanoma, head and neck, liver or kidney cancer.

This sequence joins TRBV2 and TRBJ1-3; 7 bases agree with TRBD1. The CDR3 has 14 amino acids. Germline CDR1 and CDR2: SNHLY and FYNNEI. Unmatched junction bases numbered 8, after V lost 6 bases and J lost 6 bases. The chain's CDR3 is CASSPWDRKNTIYF. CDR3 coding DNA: TGTGCCAGCAGCCCCTGGGACAGAAAAAACACCATATATTTT.

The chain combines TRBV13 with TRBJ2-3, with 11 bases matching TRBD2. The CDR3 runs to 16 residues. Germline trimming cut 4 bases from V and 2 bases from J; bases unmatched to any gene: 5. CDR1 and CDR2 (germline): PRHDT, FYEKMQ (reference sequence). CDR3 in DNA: TGTGCCAGCAGCTCACGACTAGCGGGATACACAGATACGCAGTATTTT. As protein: CASSSRLAGYTDTQYF. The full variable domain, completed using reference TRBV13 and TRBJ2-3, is AAGVIQSPRHLIKEKRETATLKCYPIPRHDTVYWYQQGPGQDPQFLISFYEKMQSDKGSIPDRFSAQQFSDYHSELNMSSLELGDSALYFCASSSRLAGYTDTQYFGPGTRLTVL.

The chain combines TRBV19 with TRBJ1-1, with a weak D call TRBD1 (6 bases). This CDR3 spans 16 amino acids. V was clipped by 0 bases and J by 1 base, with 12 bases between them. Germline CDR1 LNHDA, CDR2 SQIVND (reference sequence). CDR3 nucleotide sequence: TGTGCCAGTAGTATAGATCTAGGCAGGGGGAACACTGAAGCTTTCTTT. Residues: CASSIDLGRGNTEAFF.

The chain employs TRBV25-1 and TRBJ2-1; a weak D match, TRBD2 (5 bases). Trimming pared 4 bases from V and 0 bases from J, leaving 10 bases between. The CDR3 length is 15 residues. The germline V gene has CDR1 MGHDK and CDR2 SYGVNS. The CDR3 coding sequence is TGTGCCAGCAGTGCCAGCGGAAGCTCCTACAATGAGCAGTTCTTC. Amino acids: CASSASGSSYNEQFF.

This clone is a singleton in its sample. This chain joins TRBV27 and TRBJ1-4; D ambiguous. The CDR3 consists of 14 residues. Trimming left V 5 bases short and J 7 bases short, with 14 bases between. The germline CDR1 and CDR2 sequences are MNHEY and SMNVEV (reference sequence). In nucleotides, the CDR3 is TGTGCCAGCAGTCCCTACACGGGGAGTGAAAAACTGTTTTTT. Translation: CASSPYTGSEKLFF.

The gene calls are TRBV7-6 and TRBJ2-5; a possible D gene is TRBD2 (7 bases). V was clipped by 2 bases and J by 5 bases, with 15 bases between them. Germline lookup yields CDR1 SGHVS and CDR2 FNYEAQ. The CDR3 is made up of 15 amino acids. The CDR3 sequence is CASSLTGGRVETQYF. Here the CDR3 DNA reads TGTGCCAGCAGCTTAACCGGGGGGCGTGTTGAGACCCAGTACTTC.

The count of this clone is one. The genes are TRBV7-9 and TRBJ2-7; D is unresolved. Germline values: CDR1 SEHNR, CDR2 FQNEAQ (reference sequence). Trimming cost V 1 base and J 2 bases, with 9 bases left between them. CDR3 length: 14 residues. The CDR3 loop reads CASSLVGLAYEQYF. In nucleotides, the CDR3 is TGTGCCAGCAGCTTAGTCGGCTTAGCCTACGAGCAGTACTTC.

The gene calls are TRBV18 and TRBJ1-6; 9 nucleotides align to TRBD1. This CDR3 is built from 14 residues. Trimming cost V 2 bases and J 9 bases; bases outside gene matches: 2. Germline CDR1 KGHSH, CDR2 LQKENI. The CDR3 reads CASSPGTGSSPLHF. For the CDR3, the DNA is TGTGCCAGCTCACCAGGGACAGGGAGTTCACCCCTCCACTTT.

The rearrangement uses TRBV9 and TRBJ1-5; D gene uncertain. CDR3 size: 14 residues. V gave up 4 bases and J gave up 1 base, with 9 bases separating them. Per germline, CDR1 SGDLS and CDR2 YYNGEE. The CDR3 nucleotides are TGTGCCAGCAGCCCGGTTGAGAGCAATCAGCCCCAGCATTTT. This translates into CASSPVESNQPQHF.

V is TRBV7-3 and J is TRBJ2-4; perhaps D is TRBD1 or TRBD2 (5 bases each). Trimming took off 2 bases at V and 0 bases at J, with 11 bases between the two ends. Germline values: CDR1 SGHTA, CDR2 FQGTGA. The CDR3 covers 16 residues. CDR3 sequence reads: CASSLGTDLAKNIQYF. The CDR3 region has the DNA TGTGCCAGCAGCTTAGGGACCGATCTAGCCAAAAACATTCAGTACTTC.

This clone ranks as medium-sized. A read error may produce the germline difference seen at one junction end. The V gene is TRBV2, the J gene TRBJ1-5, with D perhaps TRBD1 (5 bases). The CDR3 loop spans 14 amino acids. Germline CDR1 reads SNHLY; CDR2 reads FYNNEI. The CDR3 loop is CASGEGIRNQPQHF. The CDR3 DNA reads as TGTGCCAGCGGTGAGGGGATTCGGAATCAGCCCCAGCATTTT.

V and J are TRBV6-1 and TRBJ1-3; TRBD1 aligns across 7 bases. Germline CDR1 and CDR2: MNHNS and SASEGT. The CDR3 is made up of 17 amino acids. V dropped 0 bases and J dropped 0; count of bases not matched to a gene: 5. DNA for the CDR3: TGTGCCAGCAGTGAAGCACAATGGACAGGCTCTGGAAACACCATATATTTT. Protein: CASSEAQWTGSGNTIYF.

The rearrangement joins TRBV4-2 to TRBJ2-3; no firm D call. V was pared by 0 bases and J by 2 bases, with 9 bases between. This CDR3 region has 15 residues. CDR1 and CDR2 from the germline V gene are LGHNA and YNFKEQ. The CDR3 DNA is TGTGCCAGCAGCCAAGATAACCACATCACAGATACGCAGTATTTT. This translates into CASSQDNHITDTQYF.

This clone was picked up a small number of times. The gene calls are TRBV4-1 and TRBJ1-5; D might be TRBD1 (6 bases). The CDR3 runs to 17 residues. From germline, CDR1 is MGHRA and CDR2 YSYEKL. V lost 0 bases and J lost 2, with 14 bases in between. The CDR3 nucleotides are TGCGCCAGCAGCCAAGACAGCGACAGGTATGGCAATCAGCCCCAGCATTTT. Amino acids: CASSQDSDRYGNQPQHF.

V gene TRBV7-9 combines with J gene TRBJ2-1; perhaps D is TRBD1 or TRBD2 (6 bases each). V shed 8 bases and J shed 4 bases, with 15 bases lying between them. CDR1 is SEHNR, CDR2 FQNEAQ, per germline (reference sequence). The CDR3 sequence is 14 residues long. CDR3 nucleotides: TGTGCCAGCCGTCGTAGGGGGGAATACAATGAGCAGTTCTTC. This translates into CASRRRGEYNEQFF.

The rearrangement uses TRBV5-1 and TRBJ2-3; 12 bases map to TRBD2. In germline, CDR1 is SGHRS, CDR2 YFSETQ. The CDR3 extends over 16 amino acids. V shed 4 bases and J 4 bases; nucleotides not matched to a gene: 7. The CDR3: CASSLRLAGEPDTQYF. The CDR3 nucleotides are TGCGCCAGCAGCCTGCGACTAGCGGGAGAGCCAGATACGCAGTATTTT.

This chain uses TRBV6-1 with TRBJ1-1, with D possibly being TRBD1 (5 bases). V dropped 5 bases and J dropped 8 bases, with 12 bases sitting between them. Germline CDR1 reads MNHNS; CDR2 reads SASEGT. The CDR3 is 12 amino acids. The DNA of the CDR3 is TGTGCCAGCAGTCTCCCGACAGCCGAAGCTTTCTTT. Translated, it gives CASSLPTAEAFF.

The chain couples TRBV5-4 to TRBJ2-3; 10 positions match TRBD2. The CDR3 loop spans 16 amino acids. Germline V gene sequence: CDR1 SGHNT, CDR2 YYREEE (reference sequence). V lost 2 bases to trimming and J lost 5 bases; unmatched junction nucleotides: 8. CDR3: CASSFGAGGPGDTQYF. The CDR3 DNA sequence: TGTGCCAGCAGCTTTGGAGCGGGGGGGCCTGGAGATACGCAGTATTTT. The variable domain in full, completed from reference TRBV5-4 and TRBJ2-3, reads ETGVTQSPTHLIKTRGQQVTLRCSSQSGHNTVSWYQQALGQGPQFIFQYYREEENGRGNFPPRFSGLQFPNYSSELNVNALELDDSALYLCASSFGAGGPGDTQYFGPGTRLTVL.

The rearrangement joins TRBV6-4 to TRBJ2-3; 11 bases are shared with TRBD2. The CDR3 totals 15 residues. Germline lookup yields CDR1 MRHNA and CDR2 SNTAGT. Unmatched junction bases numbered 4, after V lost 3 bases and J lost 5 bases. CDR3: CASSEPGTSGDTQYF. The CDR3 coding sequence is TGTGCCAGCAGTGAGCCCGGGACTAGCGGAGATACGCAGTATTTT.

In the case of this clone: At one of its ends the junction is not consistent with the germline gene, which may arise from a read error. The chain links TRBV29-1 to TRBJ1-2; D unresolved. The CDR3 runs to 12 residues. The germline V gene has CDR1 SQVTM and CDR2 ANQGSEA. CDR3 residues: CSVGDSNYGHTF. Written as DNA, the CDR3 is TGCAGCGTCGGGGATTCAAACTATGGCCACACCTTC.

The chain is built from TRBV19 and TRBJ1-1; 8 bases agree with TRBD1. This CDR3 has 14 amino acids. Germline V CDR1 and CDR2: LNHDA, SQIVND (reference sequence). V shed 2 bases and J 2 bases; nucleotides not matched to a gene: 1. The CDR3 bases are TGTGCCAGTAGTATAACAGGGGGAAACACTGAAGCTTTCTTT. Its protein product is CASSITGGNTEAFF.

The CDR3 loop reads CASSQDRISGSTDTQYF. The DNA of the CDR3 is TGCGCCAGCAGCCAAGATCGGATTAGCGGGAGCACAGATACGCAGTATTTT. The rearrangement uses TRBV4-3 and TRBJ2-3, with 7 bases identical to TRBD2. The CDR3 totals 17 residues. Looked up from germline, CDR1 is LGHNA and CDR2 is YSLEER. V gave up 0 bases and J gave up 0 bases; unmatched junction bases: 6.

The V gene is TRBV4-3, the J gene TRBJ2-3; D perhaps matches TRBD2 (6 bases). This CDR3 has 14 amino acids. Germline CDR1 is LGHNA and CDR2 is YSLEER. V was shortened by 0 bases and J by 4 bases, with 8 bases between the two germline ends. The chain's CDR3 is CASSQDRLADTQYF. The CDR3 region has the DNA TGCGCCAGCAGCCAAGACAGACTAGCAGATACGCAGTATTTT.

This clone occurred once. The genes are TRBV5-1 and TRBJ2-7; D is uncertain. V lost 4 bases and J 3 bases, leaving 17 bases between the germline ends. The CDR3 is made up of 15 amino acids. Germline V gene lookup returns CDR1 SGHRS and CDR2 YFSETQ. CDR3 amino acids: CASSLFPQLNYEQYF. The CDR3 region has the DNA TGCGCCAGCAGCCTATTCCCTCAATTAAACTACGAGCAGTACTTC.

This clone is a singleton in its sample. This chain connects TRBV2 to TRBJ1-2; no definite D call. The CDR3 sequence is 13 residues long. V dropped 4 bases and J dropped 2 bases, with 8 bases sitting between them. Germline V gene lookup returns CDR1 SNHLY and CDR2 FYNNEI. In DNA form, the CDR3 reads TGTGCCAGCAGTGCGGACGGAAACTATGGCTACACCTTC. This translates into CASSADGNYGYTF.

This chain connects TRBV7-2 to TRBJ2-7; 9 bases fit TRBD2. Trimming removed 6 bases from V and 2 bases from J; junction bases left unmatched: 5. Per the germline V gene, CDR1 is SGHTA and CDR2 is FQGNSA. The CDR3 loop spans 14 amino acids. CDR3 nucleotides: TGTGCCAGCAGTTCAGCGGGGGGCCCCTACGAGCAGTACTTC. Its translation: CASSSAGGPYEQYF.

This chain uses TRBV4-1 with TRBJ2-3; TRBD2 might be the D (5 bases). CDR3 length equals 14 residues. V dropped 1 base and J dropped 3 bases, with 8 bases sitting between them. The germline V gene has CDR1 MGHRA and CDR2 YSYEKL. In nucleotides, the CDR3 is TGCGCCAGCAGCCAAGGAGGAGGAACAGATACGCAGTATTTT. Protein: CASSQGGGTDTQYF.